Below are 9 T cell receptor beta chains sequenced from a single sample in a study of response to subunit inactivated influenza vaccine. Each CDR3 protein gets one entry after TCRdb re-called the RT-PCR reads with MiXCR. The sample includes about half a million distinct CDR3 sequences, approximately 7.7% of them seen just once. The sequences come from PBMCs from blood, collected around 2 years after vaccination. The source is a man aged 45 to 75 who received an inactivated influenza vaccine.

This clonotype was observed a few times. This chain uses TRBV11-2 with TRBJ2-3, with a weak D call TRBD1 (5 bases). The CDR3 is 14 amino acids. Germline CDR1 is SGHAT and CDR2 is FQNNGV. Trimming took 0 bases from V and 6 from J, leaving 10 bases between them. CDR3 amino acids: CASSLDQGADTQYF. Here the CDR3 DNA reads TGTGCCAGCAGCTTAGATCAAGGGGCTGATACGCAGTATTTT.

This clonotype showed up just a few times. In nucleotides, the CDR3 is TGCGCCAGCAGCCCCGCCGAGGGTCTTCGAGGCTACACCTTC. As protein: CASSPAEGLRGYTF. The V gene is TRBV4-3, the J gene TRBJ1-2; D is uncertain. The V end lost 4 bases, the J end lost 8 bases, and 17 bases lay between the germline ends. CDR3 size: 14 residues. The germline gives CDR1 LGHNA, CDR2 YSLEER.

A few counts support this clonotype. The chain links TRBV3-1 to TRBJ2-4; D gene uncertain. V gave up 2 bases and J gave up 8 bases, with 4 bases separating them. The CDR3 has 11 residues. In germline, CDR1 is LGHDT, CDR2 YNNKEL (reference sequence). CDR3 sequence (DNA): TGTGCCAGCAGCCAACGTCACATTCAGTACTTC. This codes for CASSQRHIQYF.

This clonotype was detected many times. The J gene is TRBJ2-1, the V gene TRBV15; 7 positions agree with TRBD1. V was clipped by 5 bases and J by 0 bases; unmatched bases: 7. Per the germline V gene, CDR1 is LNHNV and CDR2 is YYDKDF (reference sequence). This CDR3 has 16 residues. The chain's CDR3 is CATSGGQVSSYNEQFF. DNA for the CDR3: TGTGCCACCAGCGGTGGACAGGTATCCTCCTACAATGAGCAGTTCTTC.

This chain connects TRBV3-1 to TRBJ2-3; D not certain. Germline V lookup: CDR1 LGHDT, CDR2 YNNKEL (reference sequence). The CDR3 sequence is 14 residues long. V shed 3 bases and J shed 9 bases, with 16 bases lying between them. This CDR3 is CASSQITSSETQYF. CDR3 in DNA: TGTGCCAGCAGCCAGATAACCTCGTCCGAGACGCAGTATTTT.

The chain has TRBV18 and TRBJ2-5; D might be TRBD2 (6 bases). The germline gives CDR1 KGHSH, CDR2 LQKENI. Between the trimmed V and J ends, which lost 0 bases and 5 bases, there was a span of 19 bases. This CDR3 contains 17 residues. The CDR3 region has the DNA TGTGCCAGCTCACCACCGACCCGTTACGGGAGCGGGGAGACCCAGTACTTC. It is translated as CASSPPTRYGSGETQYF.

This chain joins TRBV25-1 and TRBJ2-7; no reliable D call. The CDR3 runs 12 residues. Trimming removed 4 bases from V and 5 bases from J, with 9 bases in between. Germline V gene lookup returns CDR1 MGHDK and CDR2 SYGVNS. The CDR3 coding sequence is TGTGCCAGCAGTGGCGGAAGACACGAGCAGTACTTC. Its translation: CASSGGRHEQYF.

This clonotype was observed at least ten times. This sequence joins TRBV6-2 or TRBV6-3 and TRBJ2-5, with 7 bases lining up with TRBD1. Germline V gene sequence: CDR1 MNHEY, CDR2 SVGEGT. The CDR3 extends over 14 amino acids. V was clipped by 2 bases and J by 5 bases; unmatched bases: 5. This CDR3 reads CASSYTTQGETQYF. In DNA, the CDR3 is TGTGCCAGCAGTTACACCACACAGGGGGAGACCCAGTACTTC.

The chain links TRBV5-5 to TRBJ1-3; perhaps TRBD1 as D (5 bases). The V gene lost 0 bases and the J gene lost 0 bases, with 7 bases spanning the gap. The V gene's germline CDR1 is SGHKS and CDR2 YYEKEE (reference sequence). The CDR3 contains 15 residues. The CDR3 loop reads CASSLDRTSGNTIYF. CDR3 coding DNA: TGTGCCAGCAGCTTGGACAGGACCTCTGGAAACACCATATATTTT.